Shown below are 29 T cell receptor beta chains from a single sample sequenced in a study of T cells in localized non-small cell lung cancer. TCRdb keeps only in-frame clones here, not all; method: immunoSEQ multiplex PCR. The sample lists tens of thousands of clones, about four fifths occurring once. This sample comprised peripheral blood, obtained before any cancer treatment. Receptors originate from an older female donor with stage I lung adenocarcinoma.

This chain joins TRBV19 and TRBJ2-7; 8 bases align to TRBD2. Germline V gives CDR1 LNHDA, CDR2 SQIVND (reference sequence). CDR3 length equals 13 residues. The V gene end was trimmed by 8 bases and the J gene end by 4 bases; junction bases not matched to a gene: 7. CDR3 amino acids: CASSREGLYEQYF. The CDR3 nucleotides are TGTGCCAGTTCACGGGAGGGCCTTTACGAGCAGTACTTC.

The chain combines TRBV30 with TRBJ2-2; D might be TRBD2 (6 bases). The CDR3 extends over 14 amino acids. Trimming left V 3 bases short and J 3 bases short, with 11 bases between. Per germline, CDR1 GTSNPN and CDR2 SVGIG (reference sequence). CDR3 residues: CAWRPGLHTGELFF. CDR3 DNA: TGTGCCTGGAGACCGGGACTGCACACCGGGGAGCTGTTTTTT.

V usage is TRBV6-6 and J usage is TRBJ1-2; 7 nucleotides match TRBD1. The CDR3 runs to 14 residues. Germline CDR1 is MNHNY and CDR2 is SVGAGI (reference sequence). J lost 5 bases, V lost 6 bases, and 9 bases had no gene match. The CDR3, as DNA: TGTGCCAGCAGGACGAGAGGCAGGGGGTATGGCTACACCTTC. The encoded protein is CASRTRGRGYGYTF.

The gene calls are TRBV10-3 and TRBJ1-5, with D perhaps TRBD1 (5 bases). CDR1 is ENHRY, CDR2 SYGVKD, per germline. This CDR3 comprises 13 residues. V gave up 8 bases and J gave up 3 bases, with 11 bases separating them. The CDR3 sequence is CAIGAEYNQPQHF. CDR3 DNA: TGTGCCATCGGGGCAGAGTACAATCAGCCCCAGCATTTT.

CDR3 bases: TGTGCCAGCAGTTTATCGGGGACAGGGGCCTCTGAGCAGTACTTC. Translated: CASSLSGTGASEQYF. This sequence joins TRBV27 and TRBJ2-7, with 10 bases identical to TRBD1. The CDR3 has 15 amino acids. Germline CDR1 MNHEY, CDR2 SMNVEV (reference sequence). V dropped 0 bases and J dropped 7; count of bases not matched to a gene: 6.

CDR3 sequence reads: CASNTGKRCWVTQYF. The CDR3, as DNA: TGTGCCAGTAATACGGGAAAGAGGTGTTGGGTTACGCAGTATTTT. V and J are TRBV19 and TRBJ2-3; tentative D call: TRBD2 (5 bases). The length of the CDR3 is 15 residues. Per the germline V gene, CDR1 is LNHDA and CDR2 is SQIVND (reference sequence). Trimming cost V 7 bases and J 8 bases, with 22 bases left between them.

V and J are TRBV9 and TRBJ1-4, with 9 bases fitting TRBD1. The germline gives CDR1 SGDLS, CDR2 YYNGEE. There are 14 residues in the CDR3. Losses at the gene ends were 0 bases for V and 8 bases for J; bases not matched to a gene: 2. The CDR3: CASSVVGTGEKLFF. Here the CDR3 DNA reads TGTGCCAGCAGCGTAGTTGGGACAGGGGAAAAACTGTTTTTT.

CDR3 amino acids: CASSEVRGSKAYEQFF. The CDR3 DNA follows: TGTGCCAGCAGTGAAGTACGCGGGAGTAAGGCCTATGAGCAGTTCTTC. The gene calls are TRBV6-1 and TRBJ2-1; 7 nucleotides align to TRBD2. Germline V lookup: CDR1 MNHNS, CDR2 SASEGT. This CDR3 spans 16 amino acids. After removal of 1 base from V and 8 bases from J, the junction contained 11 bases not matched to a gene.

This clone was detected a few times. The chain combines TRBV5-1 with TRBJ1-3; D remains unclear. CDR1 is SGHRS, CDR2 YFSETQ, per germline. V was trimmed by 4 bases and J by 1 base, leaving 15 bases between them. The CDR3 spans 16 residues. CDR3 in DNA: TGCGCCAGCAGCGATCTCGTGGGGAGTTCTGGAAACACCATATATTTT. Its protein is CASSDLVGSSGNTIYF.

V usage is TRBV7-8 and J usage is TRBJ2-7; perhaps TRBD1 as D (5 bases). CDR3 length: 16 residues. Germline loops: CDR1 SGHVS, CDR2 FQNEAQ. Trimming took off 5 bases at V and 4 bases at J, with 21 bases between the two ends. The CDR3 DNA follows: TGTGCCAGCAGCGGCGACCGACGCAGGGTACTATACGAGCAGTACTTC. It translates to CASSGDRRRVLYEQYF. Together with reference TRBV7-8 and TRBJ2-7, the CDR3 gives the full variable domain: GAGVSQSPRYKVAKRGQDVALRCDPISGHVSLFWYQQALGQGPEFLTYFQNEAQLDKSGLPSDRFFAERPEGSVSTLKIQRTQQEDSAVYLCASSGDRRRVLYEQYFGPGTRLTVT.

The rearrangement joins TRBV29-1 to TRBJ2-3; 10 positions match TRBD2. The junction had 2 bases not matched to a gene; V was cut back by 5 bases and J by 0 bases. The V gene's germline CDR1 is SQVTM and CDR2 ANQGSEA. The CDR3 has 14 amino acids. CDR3 loop: CSVTSGASTDTQYF. The CDR3 coding sequence is TGCAGCGTTACTAGCGGGGCTAGCACAGATACGCAGTATTTT.

The chain has TRBV7-9 and TRBJ1-4; the D gene is possibly TRBD1 (5 bases). The CDR3 covers 15 residues. Germline assignment: CDR1 SEHNR and CDR2 FQNEAQ (reference sequence). V was trimmed by 3 bases and J by 4 bases, leaving 12 bases between them. Here the CDR3 DNA reads TGTGCCAGCAGCTTGGTGGCAGGGATTAATGAAAAACTGTTTTTT. It encodes CASSLVAGINEKLFF.

The chain employs TRBV6-1 and TRBJ2-7, with 13 positions matching TRBD2. Per germline, CDR1 MNHNS and CDR2 SASEGT. CDR3 length: 15 residues. V was pared by 7 bases and J by 2 bases, with 5 bases of the junction left unmatched. The CDR3 loop is CASTGLAGEAYEQYF. DNA of the CDR3: TGTGCCAGCACAGGACTAGCGGGAGAGGCCTACGAGCAGTACTTC.

The rearrangement uses TRBV11-2 and TRBJ2-3, with 9 bases matching TRBD2. V trimming: 2 bases; J trimming: 2 bases; junction bases outside the gene matches: 8. Per germline, CDR1 SGHAT and CDR2 FQNNGV. The CDR3 runs 17 residues. The CDR3 DNA reads TGTGCCAGCAGCTTAAGTATTGCGGGGGGGCCCACAGATACGCAGTATTTT. This codes for CASSLSIAGGPTDTQYF.

This chain links TRBV4-1 with TRBJ2-2; D may be TRBD1 (6 bases). V lost 4 bases and J lost 11, with 17 bases in between. Germline V gives CDR1 MGHRA, CDR2 YSYEKL. The CDR3 totals 14 residues. The CDR3 spells CASSPGDSRSELFF. DNA of the CDR3: TGCGCCAGCAGCCCAGGGGATTCTCGGTCAGAGCTGTTTTTT.

The genes are TRBV28 and TRBJ2-1; 8 bases are a match to TRBD2. CDR1 is MDHEN and CDR2 is SYDVKM in the germline V gene. The CDR3 is made up of 16 amino acids. Unmatched junction bases numbered 7, after V lost 3 bases and J lost 3 bases. The CDR3 sequence: CASSFLLAGGYNEQFF. The CDR3 DNA follows: TGTGCCAGCAGTTTCCTACTGGCGGGGGGCTACAATGAGCAGTTCTTC.

This clone appeared a few times. The V and J genes are TRBV6-1 and TRBJ2-1; maybe TRBD2 (5 bases). The CDR3 loop spans 13 amino acids. The germline V gene has CDR1 MNHNS and CDR2 SASEGT. The V and J ends lost 8 bases and 3 bases respectively, with 11 bases between them. For the CDR3, the DNA is TGTGCCAGCGGAATAGCGAGCTACAATGAGCAGTTCTTC. It encodes CASGIASYNEQFF.

The chain links TRBV4-1 to TRBJ1-2, with D maybe TRBD1 (5 bases). V gave up 3 bases and J gave up 8 bases, with 10 bases separating them. The length of the CDR3 is 12 residues. CDR1 and CDR2 from the germline V gene are MGHRA and YSYEKL. CDR3 in DNA: TGCGCCAGCAGCCAGGGGCTGGGGGGCTACACCTTC. Translation: CASSQGLGGYTF.

The V and J genes are TRBV9 and TRBJ2-1; 8 bases align to TRBD2. V dropped 1 base and J dropped 9; count of bases not matched to a gene: 9. Germline assignment: CDR1 SGDLS and CDR2 YYNGEE. The CDR3 contains 15 residues. The CDR3 region has the DNA TGTGCCAGCAGCGTATCGCGGGAGGAACGGGGTGAGCAGTTCTTC. This codes for CASSVSREERGEQFF.

This chain uses TRBV7-2 with TRBJ2-7; 10 bases fit TRBD2. Germline lookup yields CDR1 SGHTA and CDR2 FQGNSA. Unmatched junction bases numbered 7, after V lost 3 bases and J lost 8 bases. The CDR3 contains 14 residues. CDR3 bases: TGTGCCAGCAGCTTCAGCGGGGGGGGCCAGAAGCAGTACTTC. It encodes CASSFSGGGQKQYF.

J is TRBJ2-5 and V is TRBV5-6, with D perhaps matching TRBD2 (6 bases). This CDR3 comprises 19 residues. The ends were cut back, 4 bases at V and 2 bases at J, with 27 bases in the middle. Germline lookup yields CDR1 SGHDT and CDR2 YYEEEE. The CDR3 coding sequence is TGTGCCAGCAGCGGTGCGAGGAGCCGTAAGGTAGGGACTCAAGAGACCCAGTACTTC. Protein: CASSGARSRKVGTQETQYF. The full variable domain, in which reference TRBV5-6 and TRBJ2-5 provide the parts outside the CDR3, is DAGVTQSPTHLIKTRGQQVTLRCSPKSGHDTVSWYQQALGQGPQFIFQYYEEEERQRGNFPDRFSGHQFPNYSSELNVNALLLGDSALYLCASSGARSRKVGTQETQYFGPGTRLLVL.

The chain joins TRBV7-9 to TRBJ2-5; D is unresolved. V lost 1 base and J 6 bases, leaving 9 bases between the germline ends. In germline, CDR1 is SEHNR, CDR2 FQNEAQ (reference sequence). This CDR3 comprises 13 residues. CDR3 protein: CASSLGASKTQYF. The CDR3 nucleotides read TGTGCCAGCAGCTTAGGAGCCTCAAAGACCCAGTACTTC.

This clone has just one count. The V and J genes are TRBV7-2 and TRBJ2-4; unclear D gene. CDR3 length: 17 residues. Germline CDR1 and CDR2: SGHTA and FQGNSA. The V end lost 0 bases, the J end lost 0 bases, and 12 bases lay between the germline ends. The CDR3 here is CASSLAPLGLAKNIQYF. The CDR3 region has the DNA TGTGCCAGCAGCTTAGCGCCGCTAGGGTTAGCCAAAAACATTCAGTACTTC. Looking up the rest from reference TRBV7-2 and TRBJ2-4 gives the full variable domain: GAGVSQSPSNKVTEKGKDVELRCDPISGHTALYWYRQSLGQGLEFLIYFQGNSAPDKSGLPSDRFSAERTGGSVSTLTIQRTQQEDSAVYLCASSLAPLGLAKNIQYFGAGTRLSVL.

This clone was observed a single time. V gene TRBV19 combines with J gene TRBJ1-5; TRBD1 agrees at 7 bases. The CDR3 totals 15 residues. V was clipped by 3 bases and J by 5 bases; unmatched bases: 7. CDR1 and CDR2 (germline): LNHDA, SQIVND (reference sequence). CDR3 residues: CASSIEGAVYQPQHF. The CDR3 nucleotides read TGTGCCAGTAGTATCGAGGGGGCGGTATATCAGCCCCAGCATTTT.

This clone was seen just once. This chain connects TRBV7-2 to TRBJ2-1; 7 positions agree with TRBD1. V was pared by 4 bases and J by 1 base, with 7 bases of the junction left unmatched. This CDR3 region has 16 residues. Germline lookup yields CDR1 SGHTA and CDR2 FQGNSA. The CDR3, as DNA: TGTGCCAGCAGCTCACGAGGGGGCCGTTCCTACAATGAGCAGTTCTTC. As protein: CASSSRGGRSYNEQFF.

This clone has just one count. The rearrangement uses TRBV13 and TRBJ2-3; the match to TRBD1 covers 8 bases. This CDR3 is built from 18 residues. Germline V gene data show CDR1 as PRHDT and CDR2 as FYEKMQ (reference sequence). V gave up 1 base and J gave up 0 bases; unmatched junction bases: 9. This CDR3 is CASSLEGSGGDSTDTQYF. The DNA of the CDR3 is TGTGCCAGCAGCTTAGAAGGGTCAGGGGGCGATAGCACAGATACGCAGTATTTT. Together with reference TRBV13 and TRBJ2-3, the CDR3 gives the full variable domain: AAGVIQSPRHLIKEKRETATLKCYPIPRHDTVYWYQQGPGQDPQFLISFYEKMQSDKGSIPDRFSAQQFSDYHSELNMSSLELGDSALYFCASSLEGSGGDSTDTQYFGPGTRLTVL.

This chain connects TRBV6-6 to TRBJ2-1; TRBD2 aligns across 9 bases. The CDR3 is 15 residues long. The V gene's germline CDR1 is MNHNY and CDR2 SVGAGI (reference sequence). V shed 5 bases, J shed 1 base, and the junction held 3 bases outside the gene matches. CDR3 nucleotides: TGTGCCAGCAGTCCCACTAGCGGGTCCTACAATGAGCAGTTCTTC. Translation: CASSPTSGSYNEQFF.

This chain connects TRBV29-1 to TRBJ1-2; 7 bases agree with TRBD1. V shed 6 bases, J shed 0 bases, and the junction held 7 bases outside the gene matches. Per the germline V gene, CDR1 is SQVTM and CDR2 is ANQGSEA. The CDR3 spans 14 residues. The DNA of the CDR3 is TGCAGCGTCCCGGACAGGCACTCTAACTATGGCTACACCTTC. It translates to CSVPDRHSNYGYTF.

The chain links TRBV7-6 to TRBJ1-1; D is ambiguous. Trimming left V 5 bases short and J 0 bases short, with 10 bases between. Germline CDR1 reads SGHVS; CDR2 reads FNYEAQ. This CDR3 has 14 residues. In DNA, the CDR3 is TGTGCCAGCAGCCCGCAGGAGATGAACACTGAAGCTTTCTTT. As protein: CASSPQEMNTEAFF.